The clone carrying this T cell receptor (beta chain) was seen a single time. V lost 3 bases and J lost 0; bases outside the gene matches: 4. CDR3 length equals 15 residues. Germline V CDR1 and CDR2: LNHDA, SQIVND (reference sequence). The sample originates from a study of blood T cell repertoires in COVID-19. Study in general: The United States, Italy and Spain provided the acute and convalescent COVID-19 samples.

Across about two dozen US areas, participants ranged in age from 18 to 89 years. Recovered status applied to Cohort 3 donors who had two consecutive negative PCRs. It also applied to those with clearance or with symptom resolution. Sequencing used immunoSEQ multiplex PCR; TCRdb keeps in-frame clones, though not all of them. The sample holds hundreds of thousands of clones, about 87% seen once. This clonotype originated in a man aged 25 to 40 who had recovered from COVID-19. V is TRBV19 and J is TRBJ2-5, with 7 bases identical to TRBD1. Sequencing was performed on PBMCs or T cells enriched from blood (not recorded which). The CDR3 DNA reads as TGTGCCAGTAGTATCGCCAGGGGGTACCAAGAGACCCAGTACTTC. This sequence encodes CASSIARGYQETQYF. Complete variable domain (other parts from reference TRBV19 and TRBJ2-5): DGGITQSPKYLFRKEGQNVTLSCEQNLNHDAMYWYRQDPGQGLRLIYYSQIVNDFQKGDIAEGYSVSREKKESFPLTVTSAQKNPTAFYLCASSIARGYQETQYFGPGTRLLVL.